This T cell receptor (beta chain) is drawn from a study of Graves' ophthalmopathy and Graves' hyperthyroidism. About the study: Hyperthyroidism qualified as stable when ophthalmopathy did not develop within 18 months of follow-up. Notes on the study in general: Cross-validated, the 13-signature model showed 87.88%/81.08% sensitivity/specificity, and 80%/75% in the test set. In blood appeared most of the expanded thyroid clonotypes whose frequency exceeded 0.001. Progression of ophthalmopathy was predicted by the model with 60% to 71% sensitivity and roughly 73% specificity.

This clonotype has only a few counts. What it binds is not known. V was pared by 2 bases and J by 7 bases, with 14 bases between. This CDR3 contains 14 residues. The germline V gene encodes CDR1 MNHNS and CDR2 SASEGT. Transcripts of RNA were the source for amplifying TCR beta CDR3 regions. First-round RT-PCR with HTBI primers preceded a second-round multiplex PCR. One entry per CDR3 protein, called by TCRdb with MiXCR from the multiplex PCR reads. This table holds around 1.1 million distinct CDR3 sequences, about 40% found once. The chain couples TRBV6-1 to TRBJ1-1; no clear D gene. The sequencing input was peripheral blood or thyroid tissue (not recorded which). The receptor's source is an adult man with Graves' hyperthyroidism. The CDR3 DNA follows: TGTGCCAGCAGTGAATATTTGGTCGGAGGTGAAGCTTTCTTT. Its translation: CASSEYLVGGEAFF.